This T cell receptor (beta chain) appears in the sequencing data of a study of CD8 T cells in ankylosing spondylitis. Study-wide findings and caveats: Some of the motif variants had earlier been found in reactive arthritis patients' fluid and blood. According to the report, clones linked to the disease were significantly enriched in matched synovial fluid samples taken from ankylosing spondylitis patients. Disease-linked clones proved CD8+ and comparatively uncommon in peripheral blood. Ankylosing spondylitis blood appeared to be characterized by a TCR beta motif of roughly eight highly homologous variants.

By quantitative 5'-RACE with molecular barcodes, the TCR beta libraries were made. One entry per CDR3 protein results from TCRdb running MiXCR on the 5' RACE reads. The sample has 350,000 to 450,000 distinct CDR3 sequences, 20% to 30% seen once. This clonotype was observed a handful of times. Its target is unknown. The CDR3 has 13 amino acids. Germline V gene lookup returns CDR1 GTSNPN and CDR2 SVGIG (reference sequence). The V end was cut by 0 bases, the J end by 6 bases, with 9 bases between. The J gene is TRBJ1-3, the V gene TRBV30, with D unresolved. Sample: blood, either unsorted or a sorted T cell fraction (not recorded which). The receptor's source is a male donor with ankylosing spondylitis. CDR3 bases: TGTGCCTGGAGTGTCTACGGGGTAAACACCATATATTTT. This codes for CAWSVYGVNTIYF.